Below, 12 T cell receptor beta chains from the same sample are listed, as sequenced in a study of long-term antiretroviral therapy in people with HIV. An immunoSEQ assay, version v3.0, was performed at survey level. Sequenced by immunoSEQ multiplex PCR; TCRdb stores in-frame clones only, minus some. The data show over 40,000 clones, approximately 94% seen once. The sequenced sample was unsorted PBMCs, obtained around 9.2 years after starting antiretroviral therapy. These receptors originate from a man in his thirties or forties with HIV.

V is TRBV18 and J is TRBJ1-5; no clear D gene. The CDR3 is 13 amino acids. The germline CDR1 and CDR2 sequences are KGHSH and LQKENI. V was trimmed by 4 bases and J by 0 bases, leaving 4 bases between them. CDR3 bases: TGTGCCAGCTCACAGGGTAGCAATCAGCCCCAGCATTTT. It yields the protein CASSQGSNQPQHF.

V and J are TRBV4-2 and TRBJ2-1; a weak D match, TRBD1 (5 bases). Trimming cost V 0 bases and J 6 bases, with 6 bases left between them. The CDR3 loop spans 13 amino acids. Germline loops: CDR1 LGHNA, CDR2 YNFKEQ. The CDR3 DNA reads as TGTGCCAGCAGCCAAGAGGGGCTCAATGAGCAGTTCTTC. Translating it yields CASSQEGLNEQFF.

In the case of this clone: Germline is not matched at one junction end, which may reflect a read error. This sequence joins TRBV28 and TRBJ2-3, with D perhaps matching TRBD1 (6 bases). The germline CDR1 and CDR2 sequences are MDHEN and SYDVKM. This CDR3 spans 12 amino acids. The CDR3 sequence is CASRGRTETQYF. The CDR3 nucleotides are TGTGCCAGCAGAGGCAGGACAGAGACGCAGTATTTT.

The genes are TRBV5-1 and TRBJ2-1, with 7 bases identical to TRBD1. The CDR3 spans 17 residues. Germline V CDR1 and CDR2: SGHRS, YFSETQ. V lost 1 base and J lost 2; bases outside the gene matches: 9. CDR3 loop: CASSLNSGTVTYNEQFF. In DNA form, the CDR3 reads TGCGCCAGCAGCTTGAACTCCGGGACAGTTACCTACAATGAGCAGTTCTTC.

This rearrangement joins TRBV9 to TRBJ2-3, with 10 bases aligning to TRBD2. Trimming at V came to 0 bases and at J to 0 bases, leaving 4 bases not matched to a gene. From germline, CDR1 is SGDLS and CDR2 YYNGEE. The CDR3 spans 17 residues. CDR3 bases: TGTGCCAGCAGCGTAGTAGCGGGGGGTGCTAGCACAGATACGCAGTATTTT. It is translated as CASSVVAGGASTDTQYF.

V and J are TRBV30 and TRBJ1-2; 8 bases line up with TRBD1. V lost 2 bases to trimming and J lost 0 bases; unmatched junction nucleotides: 8. The CDR3 is 16 residues long. Per germline, CDR1 GTSNPN and CDR2 SVGIG (reference sequence). CDR3 in amino acids: CAWSHPGQGSNYGYTF. The CDR3 region has the DNA TGTGCCTGGAGTCATCCCGGACAGGGCTCTAACTATGGCTACACCTTC.

This chain uses TRBV18 with TRBJ2-2; weak D call: TRBD2 (5 bases). V shed 3 bases and J shed 7 bases, with 12 bases lying between them. In germline, CDR1 is KGHSH, CDR2 LQKENI. The CDR3 sequence is 14 residues long. This CDR3 is CASSPGLRDGELFF. The CDR3, as DNA: TGTGCCAGCTCACCCGGACTCCGAGACGGGGAGCTGTTTTTT. The variable domain in full, with the rest retrieved from reference TRBV18 and TRBJ2-2, is NAGVMQNPRHLVRRRGQEARLRCSPMKGHSHVYWYRQLPEEGLKFMVYLQKENIIDESGMPKERFSAEFPKEGPSILRIQQVVRGDSAAYFCASSPGLRDGELFFGEGSRLTVL.

The J gene is TRBJ1-2, the V gene TRBV11-2, with D uncertain. V was shortened by 5 bases and J by 7 bases, with 14 bases between the two germline ends. The CDR3 totals 13 residues. Per germline, CDR1 SGHAT and CDR2 FQNNGV. The CDR3 is CASSPAVRGGYTF. In DNA, the CDR3 is TGTGCCAGCAGCCCCGCGGTTCGGGGTGGCTACACCTTC.

The chain carries TRBV19 and TRBJ1-4; unclear D gene. The CDR3 extends over 12 amino acids. V lost 3 bases, J lost 10 bases, and 9 bases lay in between. Germline assignment: CDR1 LNHDA and CDR2 SQIVND (reference sequence). The CDR3 region is CASSISEGKLFF. The DNA for the CDR3 is TGTGCCAGTAGTATCTCAGAGGGAAAACTGTTTTTT.

V is TRBV6-6 and J is TRBJ2-7; TRBD2 aligns across 11 bases. The germline V gene has CDR1 MNHNY and CDR2 SVGAGI (reference sequence). The CDR3 consists of 15 residues. The V segment lost 5 bases and the J segment 7 bases; nucleotides outside the gene matches: 10. CDR3 bases: TGTGCCAGCAGTAAGCTAGCGGGGGGCCGAGAGGAGCAGTACGTC. Translated: CASSKLAGGREEQYV.

This rearrangement joins TRBV7-9 to TRBJ2-2, with a tentative D call TRBD2 (6 bases). The CDR3 is 16 residues long. V dropped 5 bases and J dropped 3 bases, with 16 bases sitting between them. CDR1 SEHNR and CDR2 FQNEAQ come from the germline V gene (reference sequence). CDR3 bases: TGTGCCAGCAGCCCCCCTAGCCCGGGGGACACCGGGGAGCTGTTTTTT. Residues: CASSPPSPGDTGELFF. The complete variable domain, with remaining parts taken from reference TRBV7-9 and TRBJ2-2, reads DTGVSQNPRHKITKRGQNVTFRCDPISEHNRLYWYRQTLGQGPEFLTYFQNEAQLEKSRLLSDRFSAERPKGSFSTLEIQRTEQGDSAMYLCASSPPSPGDTGELFFGEGSRLTVL.

This rearrangement joins TRBV4-1 to TRBJ1-1; 10 nucleotides match TRBD1. The J segment lost 6 bases and the V segment lost 4 bases, leaving 5 bases of the junction unmatched. The CDR3 has 14 amino acids. Per germline, CDR1 MGHRA and CDR2 YSYEKL. CDR3 sequence: CASSPDRGTPEAFF. The CDR3 DNA sequence: TGCGCCAGCAGCCCGGACAGGGGGACCCCTGAAGCTTTCTTT.